These 14 T cell receptor beta chains share one sample of origin, sequenced in a study of shared clonotypes between healthy human individuals. The assay was immunoSEQ multiplex PCR, and TCRdb's table has in-frame clones only and misses some. Of roughly 1,500,000 clones in the sample, about 98.5% are singletons; the top ten hold under 0.45%. Sequenced: naive CD4+ T cells sorted from blood. Subset of the sample: CD45RA+ positively selected. All receptors come from a man aged 30 to 45 in good health.

Notes on this clone: Other nucleotide sequences from this sample produce the same CDR3. The CDR3 here is CAISESRLQETQYF. CDR3 nucleotide sequence: TGTGCCATCAGTGAGTCAAGGTTACAAGAGACCCAGTACTTC. This sequence joins TRBV10-3 and TRBJ2-5; unclear D gene. The CDR3 length is 14 residues. CDR1 and CDR2 from the germline V gene are ENHRY and SYGVKD. The germline V and J ends were trimmed by 0 bases and 2 bases, with 7 bases remaining between them.

The chain carries TRBV7-9 and TRBJ2-7; D may correspond to TRBD1 or TRBD2 (5 bases each). CDR1 and CDR2 from the germline V gene are SEHNR and FQNEAQ (reference sequence). CDR3 length: 18 amino acids. Deletions cut 2 bases from V and 0 bases from J, with 20 bases between. The CDR3 is CASSLTARLGGASYEQYF. The CDR3 DNA reads as TGTGCCAGCAGCTTAACCGCCCGCCTTGGGGGAGCCTCCTACGAGCAGTACTTC. Using reference TRBV7-9 and TRBJ2-7 for the parts outside the CDR3, the full variable domain is DTGVSQNPRHKITKRGQNVTFRCDPISEHNRLYWYRQTLGQGPEFLTYFQNEAQLEKSRLLSDRFSAERPKGSFSTLEIQRTEQGDSAMYLCASSLTARLGGASYEQYFGPGTRLTVT.

About this clone: The same CDR3 also results from other DNA sequences found in this sample. This sequence joins TRBV11-2 and TRBJ2-5, with D perhaps given as TRBD1 or TRBD2 (6 bases each). Looked up from germline, CDR1 is SGHAT and CDR2 is FQNNGV. The CDR3 is 13 residues long. V lost 5 bases and J 5 bases, leaving 12 bases between the germline ends. CDR3 DNA sequence: TGTGCCAGCAGCCCGGGGGCGAGGGAGACCCAGTACTTC. Residues: CASSPGARETQYF. Based on the CDR3 plus reference TRBV11-2 and TRBJ2-5, the full variable domain is EAGVAQSPRYKIIEKRQSVAFWCNPISGHATLYWYQQILGQGPKLLIQFQNNGVVDDSQLPKDRFSAERLKGVDSTLKIQPAKLEDSAVYLCASSPGARETQYFGPGTRLLVL.

The count of this clone is one. This chain links TRBV5-5 with TRBJ2-2, with D perhaps assigned TRBD1 or TRBD2 (5 bases each). The CDR3 spans 15 residues. Germline values: CDR1 SGHKS, CDR2 YYEKEE (reference sequence). V shed 4 bases and J shed 3 bases, with 13 bases lying between them. The CDR3 nucleotides are TGTGCCAGCAGCCCGGTCGGGGCACACACCGGGGAGCTGTTTTTT. Amino acids: CASSPVGAHTGELFF.

This clone was observed once. The chain links TRBV18 to TRBJ2-7; D remains ambiguous. Trimming removed 5 bases from V and 2 bases from J, with 16 bases in between. Germline assignment: CDR1 KGHSH and CDR2 LQKENI. CDR3 size: 15 residues. The CDR3 sequence is CASSVLSFPTYEQYF. The CDR3 region has the DNA TGTGCCAGCTCAGTGTTGAGTTTTCCTACCTACGAGCAGTACTTC.

V usage is TRBV19 and J usage is TRBJ1-1, with TRBD1 identical over 7 bases. Germline V gene data show CDR1 as LNHDA and CDR2 as SQIVND (reference sequence). The CDR3 is made up of 15 amino acids. The ends lost 5 bases at V and 0 bases at J; junction bases unmatched: 6. The CDR3 loop reads CASSPRQGMNTEAFF. The CDR3 DNA reads TGTGCCAGTAGTCCTCGACAGGGAATGAACACTGAAGCTTTCTTT.

The genes are TRBV7-9 and TRBJ2-7, with a possible D match to TRBD1 (6 bases). The CDR3 extends over 16 amino acids. Germline V lookup: CDR1 SEHNR, CDR2 FQNEAQ (reference sequence). Trimming shortened V by 5 bases and J by 3 bases, and 20 bases separated the two germline ends. CDR3 region: CASSGSGVFKVYEQYF. The CDR3 DNA sequence: TGTGCCAGCAGCGGCTCAGGGGTGTTTAAGGTCTACGAGCAGTACTTC.

The chain is built from TRBV7-8 and TRBJ2-7, with 7 bases that match TRBD2. The CDR3 is 14 residues long. Trimming at V came to 3 bases and at J to 2 bases, leaving 4 bases not matched to a gene. Germline values: CDR1 SGHVS, CDR2 FQNEAQ. CDR3 coding DNA: TGTGCCAGCAGCTTCCGGGACTATACCTACGAGCAGTACTTC. As protein: CASSFRDYTYEQYF.

Concerning this clone itself: Other DNA sequences in the same sample also yield this CDR3. V is TRBV9 and J is TRBJ2-5, with a possible D match to TRBD2 (7 bases). Germline CDR1 reads SGDLS; CDR2 reads YYNGEE. The CDR3 extends over 14 amino acids. Between the trimmed V and J ends, which lost 0 bases and 3 bases, there was a span of 9 bases. Here the CDR3 DNA reads TGTGCCAGCAGCGTAGGAGGGGGGGAAGAGACCCAGTACTTC. Translated, it gives CASSVGGGEETQYF. Using reference TRBV9 and TRBJ2-5 for the parts outside the CDR3, the full variable domain is DSGVTQTPKHLITATGQRVTLRCSPRSGDLSVYWYQQSLDQGLQFLIQYYNGEERAKGNILERFSAQQFPDLHSELNLSSLELGDSALYFCASSVGGGEETQYFGPGTRLLVL.

V usage is TRBV7-2 and J usage is TRBJ2-7; D possibly matches TRBD1 or TRBD2 (6 bases each). This CDR3 has 14 amino acids. The germline gives CDR1 SGHTA, CDR2 FQGNSA. V was clipped by 1 base and J by 5 bases, with 12 bases between them. CDR3 in amino acids: CASSLEGGFDEQYF. CDR3 nucleotides: TGTGCCAGCAGCTTAGAGGGGGGTTTCGACGAGCAGTACTTC.

The gene calls are TRBV10-2 and TRBJ1-1, with 8 positions matching TRBD1. The CDR3 extends over 15 amino acids. The J segment lost 0 bases and the V segment lost 4 bases, leaving 4 bases of the junction unmatched. CDR1 is WSHSY, CDR2 SAAADI, per germline. The CDR3 spells CASSVRTGLNTEAFF. CDR3 DNA: TGCGCCAGCAGTGTCCGGACAGGGTTGAACACTGAAGCTTTCTTT.

The chain joins TRBV10-3 to TRBJ2-3; no firm D call. The CDR3 length is 11 residues. Trimming shortened V by 11 bases and J by 1 base, and 7 bases separated the two germline ends. Germline V CDR1 and CDR2: ENHRY, SYGVKD. The CDR3 protein is CAVTGTDTQYF. The CDR3 DNA sequence: TGTGCCGTAACCGGCACAGATACGCAGTATTTT.

This clone is a singleton in its sample. This chain links TRBV9 with TRBJ2-1, with D possibly TRBD1 on 5 matching bases. V lost 3 bases and J lost 8, with 9 bases in between. Per the germline V gene, CDR1 is SGDLS and CDR2 is YYNGEE. The CDR3 totals 12 residues. The CDR3 is CASSAQAHEQFF. CDR3 bases: TGTGCCAGCAGCGCACAGGCGCATGAGCAGTTCTTC. Combining the CDR3 with reference TRBV9 and TRBJ2-1 gives the whole variable domain DSGVTQTPKHLITATGQRVTLRCSPRSGDLSVYWYQQSLDQGLQFLIQYYNGEERAKGNILERFSAQQFPDLHSELNLSSLELGDSALYFCASSAQAHEQFFGPGTRLTVL.

This clone was counted once. The chain combines TRBV4-3 with TRBJ1-2; 8 positions match TRBD1. CDR1 is LGHNA and CDR2 is YSLEER in the germline V gene. The CDR3 covers 14 residues. With 4 bases clipped from V and 6 bases from J, the junction kept 7 bases outside the gene matches. The chain's CDR3 is CASSRVQGDDGYTF. For the CDR3, the DNA is TGCGCCAGCAGCCGCGTACAGGGGGACGATGGCTACACCTTC.